This TCR beta chain was captured in a study of Ad26.COV2.S vaccination and SARS-CoV-2 variants. Overall study context: Ad26.COV2.S arm of COV1001 included the donor. Into the muscle, Ad26.COV2.S was dosed once or twice, 56 days apart.

CDR3 length: 18 residues. The germline CDR1 and CDR2 sequences are SGDLS and YYNGEE. With V trimmed by 0 bases and J by 5 bases, 7 bases remained unmatched. Whole-study results and caveats: The TCR breadth and depth analyses may have understated or missed part of the total T cell responses. Vaccinees showed greater spike-specific TCR breadth than placebo recipients.

Treatment denoted: about 20 received Ad26.COV2.S at low or high dose, single or two shots; about 5 received placebo; per-sample allocation not given. The samples date from day 63 after the first vaccine or placebo injection. Assay used: immunoSEQ multiplex PCR; TCRdb lists only in-frame clones, some missing. Altogether about 350,000 clones are present, roughly 87% being singletons, with the ten largest covering more than 3%. In this sample, this clone turned up once. Its matching antigen is unknown. Source: peripheral blood, taken in a trial of Ad26.COV2.S vaccine versus placebo. This clonotype was sampled from a person aged 18 to 59 who received the Ad26.COV2.S COVID-19 vaccine or a placebo. V usage is TRBV9 and J usage is TRBJ2-1, with TRBD2 matching 14 bases. CDR3 sequence (DNA): TGTGCCAGCAGCGTAGGACTAGCGGGGGGGCTCGGGAACAATGAGCAGTTCTTC. It yields the protein CASSVGLAGGLGNNEQFF.